The TCR beta chain under discussion was sequenced for a study of blood T cell repertoires in COVID-19. Study overall: Italy, Spain and the United States were the sources of the convalescent and acute COVID-19 samples. PBMCs, B-cell-depleted T cells, or T cells provided the cDNA or gDNA that made up the material.

Authors' data handling: Estimation of nucleated cell counts relied on the amplification of reference gene primers. Using immunoSEQ multiplex PCR, the repertoire was profiled, and TCRdb retains in-frame clones only, with some absent. D and trimming were read from the DNA, whereas the V and J calls and clone size are those reported in that table. The repertoire holds over 110,000 clones, approximately 87% seen once, with roughly 3.9% in the top ten. This clone appeared a single time. The study recruited people aged about 18 to 95 years across 20 to 30 US areas. The CDR3 length is 15 residues. Per germline, CDR1 LGHDT and CDR2 YNNKEL (reference sequence). V was shortened by 1 base and J by 5 bases, with 12 bases between the two germline ends.

Sequences were obtained from PBMCs or T cells enriched from blood (not recorded which). This TCR came from a man aged 50-59 years in a cohort exposed to, infected with or recovered from COVID-19 (not recorded which). This chain uses TRBV3-1 (or the pseudogene TRBV3-2) with TRBJ1-5; D is perhaps TRBD1 (5 bases). CDR3 in amino acids: CASSQGGQQYQPQHF. The CDR3 DNA sequence: TGTGCCAGCAGCCAAGGGGGCCAGCAGTATCAGCCCCAGCATTTT.